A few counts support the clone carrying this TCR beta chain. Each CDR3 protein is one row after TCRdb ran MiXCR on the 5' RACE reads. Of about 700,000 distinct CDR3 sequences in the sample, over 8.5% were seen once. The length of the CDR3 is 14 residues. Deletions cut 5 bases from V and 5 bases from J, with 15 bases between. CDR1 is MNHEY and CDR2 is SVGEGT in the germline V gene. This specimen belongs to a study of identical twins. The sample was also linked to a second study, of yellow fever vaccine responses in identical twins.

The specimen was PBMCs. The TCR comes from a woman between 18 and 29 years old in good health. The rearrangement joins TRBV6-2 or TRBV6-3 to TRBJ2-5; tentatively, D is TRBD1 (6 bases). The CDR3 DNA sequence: TGTGCCAGCAGTCGCCAGGGGTTTAAGGAGACCCAGTACTTC. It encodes CASSRQGFKETQYF.